This TCR beta chain was identified in a study of PD-1 blockade in classical Hodgkin lymphoma (dated by TCRdb to about 2020). Background for the entire study: Nivolumab dosing was 3 mg/kg intravenously every 2 weeks, continuing until either disease progression or unacceptable toxicity. The study used TCR beta sequencing and CyTOF to define a peripheral blood immune signature of response to PD-1 blockade in classical Hodgkin lymphoma.

The Qiagen DNeasy kit was used to extract genomic DNA from unsorted PBMCs and from the negatively selected CD4+ and CD8+ fractions. Using primers that anneal to V and J segments, immunoSEQ multiplex PCR amplified the TCR beta CDR3 regions. A synthetic immune receptor repertoire was used to minimize amplification bias, and any residual bias was removed computationally once sequencing was done. The published analysis was carried out like this. Repertoire diversity was quantified as the Shannon entropy index using custom Python scripts. Unsorted, CD4+ and CD8+ repertoires were analyzed separately, except for combined analyses in which CD4+ and CD8+ sequences were merged in silico. Clonal expansion was defined as a frequency increase of at least 2-fold after treatment compared with C1D1, and clones undetected at baseline were assigned a pseudocount of 0.5. Singleton clones were defined as clones with 0 or 1 copy at C1D1, and non-singleton clones were defined as clones with 2 or more copies. By matching protein sequences in sorted samples from the same patient, clones expanded in unsorted samples were annotated as CD4+, CD8+ or unknown. Wilcoxon tests were applied to paired samples to test diversity changes from C1D1 to C4D1. TCRdb retrieved this table from immuneACCESS and kept in-frame rearrangements only. Not all clones are present; in checked studies, unresolved V genes account for under half, and no reason is known for the remainder. V and J calls plus clone size are reproduced from that table; the DNA served to infer D and trimming. The sample profile shows roughly 140,000 clones; around 73% of them were found once. The ten biggest clones cover about 9.2% of the sample.

On this clone itself: Its antigen target is currently unknown. Base qualities were left out, and no much larger clone turns up one base away.

The CDR3 goes from the cysteine to the phenylalanine over 11 residues. The retained sequence is limited to the CDR3, 33 bases, with the frame set at the first base. CDR1 is given as LGHNT and CDR2 as FRNRAP, both from the germline V gene. This specimen's time point label, per the study, means: cycle 2 day 1 (C2D1) of nivolumab. Every trial patient had relapsed following autologous stem cell transplantation, and prior brentuximab vedotin exposure was what differed among cohorts A, B and C. The trial cohort included more than 55 patients with relapsed/refractory classical Hodgkin lymphoma, and each patient had a best overall response of complete response, partial response or progressive disease. In the multi-cohort phase II CheckMate 205 trial, trial patients received single-agent nivolumab. Best overall response was determined by an independent review committee according to the 2007 International Working Group response criteria. Trial PBMCs were collected immediately before nivolumab initiation (C1D1) and during therapy at cycle 2 day 1 and cycle 4 day 1. Peripheral blood was collected in 8 mL Vacutainer Cell Preparation Tubes, from which PBMCs were isolated by centrifugation and then cryopreserved.

The paper's findings and limits, for the study overall: Baseline diversity similar to that of newly diagnosed patients was observed in trial patients achieving complete response, whereas significantly lower diversity was observed in partial responders and progressors. Newly diagnosed patients were reported to have lower baseline TCR diversity than healthy donors, and relapsed/refractory patients were reported to have lower baseline TCR diversity still. CD4+ but not CD8+ TCR diversity rose significantly by C4D1 (p=0.0027 vs p=0.16), most apparent in complete responders (p=0.02). The study covered only a single clinical trial cohort, and the causes of the repertoire differences, possibly disease activity or prior therapy, were still not defined. Lower diversity was seen in patients whose nivolumab began less than 1 year after ASCT, and these patients were left out of later analyses so that immune reconstitution would not confound the results.

This sequence was found in a human donor with classical Hodgkin lymphoma. The starting material was peripheral blood mononuclear cells (PBMCs), obtained before the second cycle of nivolumab. The receptor chain draws on TRBV12-5 and TRBJ2-1; the D segment may tentatively be TRBD1 or TRBD2, each giving 6 matched bases. The nucleotide sequence is TGTGCCCATCCGGGGGCGCATGAGCAGTTCTTC. Its protein product is CAHPGAHEQFF.